This T cell receptor (beta chain) derives from a study of blood T cell repertoires in COVID-19. On the study more broadly: Sample material is recorded as cDNA or gDNA derived from T cells, B-cell-depleted T cells, or PBMCs.

Under the authors' procedure: By means of reference gene primer amplification, nucleated cell counts were estimated. Here immunoSEQ multiplex PCR was the method, and the copy in TCRdb shows in-frame clones only, minus some. V and J calls and clone size are given by that table; D and trimming were obtained from the DNA. The sample yields roughly 280,000 clones, approximately 90% seen once. CDR1 is DFQATT and CDR2 is SNEGSKA in the germline V gene (reference sequence). The CDR3 sequence is 14 residues long. V lost 3 bases, J lost 4 bases, and 4 bases stayed unmatched. The TCR comes from a man aged 18 to 35 with active or convalescent COVID-19. The sequencing input was peripheral blood. The chain has TRBV20-1 and TRBJ2-5; the match to TRBD2 covers 11 bases. The CDR3 DNA is TGCAGTGCTAGTAGCGGGGGGGCCCGAGAGACCCAGTACTTC. It codes for CSASSGGARETQYF.